This T cell receptor beta chain was recovered during a study of CD8 T cells in Susac syndrome. The V and J ends lost 4 bases and 0 bases respectively, with 13 bases between them. The CDR3 has 15 residues. Germline CDR1 and CDR2: SQVTM and ANQGSEA. The RNA input was roughly 0.45 to 1 ug, and it was reverse transcribed with random hexamers. The amplification used immunoSEQ multiplex PCR on TCR beta CDR3; it spanned 54 Vbeta and 13 Jbeta. TCRdb ran MiXCR on the immunoSEQ multiplex PCR reads and lists one entry per CDR3 protein. The data hold some 140,000 distinct CDR3 sequences, with approximately 95% observed a single time. CD8+ and CD4+ T cells from blood underwent TCR beta sequencing.

The specimen was CD8+ T cells from PBMCs. The receptor's source is a human donor with Susac syndrome. The chain carries TRBV29-1 and TRBJ2-1; no firm D call. CDR3 in DNA: TGCAGCGTTGTATCGCCCCTTAGCTCCTACAATGAGCAGTTCTTC. As protein: CSVVSPLSSYNEQFF.